This T cell receptor beta chain emerged from a study of blood T cell repertoires in COVID-19. Study details: Sources were T cells, B-cell-depleted T cells, or PBMCs; the material itself was cDNA or gDNA.

This table comes from immunoSEQ multiplex PCR, and its TCRdb copy is limited to in-frame clones, with some not included. The sample has about 150,000 clones, roughly four fifths seen once. The Seattle patients joined while their infection was active and were tracked longitudinally afterward. The length of the CDR3 is 15 residues. The V and J ends lost 11 bases and 3 bases respectively, with 20 bases between them. Germline lookup yields CDR1 LNHDA and CDR2 SQIVND (reference sequence). Sequencing input: peripheral blood. The receptor was isolated from a woman in her fifties or sixties with COVID-19, enrolled during active disease. This chain links TRBV19 with TRBJ1-5; TRBD1 might be the D (5 bases). The CDR3 bases are TGTGCCTCCACTCCCCTTGGGGCTAACAATCAGCCCCAGCATTTT. As protein: CASTPLGANNQPQHF.